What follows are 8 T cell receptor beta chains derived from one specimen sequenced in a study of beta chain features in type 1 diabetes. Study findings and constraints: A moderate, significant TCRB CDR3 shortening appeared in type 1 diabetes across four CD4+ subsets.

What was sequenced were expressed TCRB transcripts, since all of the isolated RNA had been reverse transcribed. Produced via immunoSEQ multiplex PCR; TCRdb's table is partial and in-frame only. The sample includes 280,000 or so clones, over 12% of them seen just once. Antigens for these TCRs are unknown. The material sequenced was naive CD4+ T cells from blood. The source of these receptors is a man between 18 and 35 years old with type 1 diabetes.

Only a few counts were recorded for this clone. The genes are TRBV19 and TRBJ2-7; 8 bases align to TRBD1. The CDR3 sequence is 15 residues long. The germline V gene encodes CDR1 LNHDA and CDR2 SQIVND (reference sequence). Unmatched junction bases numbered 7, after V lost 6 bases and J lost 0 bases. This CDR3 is CASRDRGQNSYEQYF. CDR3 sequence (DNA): TGTGCCAGTAGAGACAGGGGTCAGAACTCCTACGAGCAGTACTTC.

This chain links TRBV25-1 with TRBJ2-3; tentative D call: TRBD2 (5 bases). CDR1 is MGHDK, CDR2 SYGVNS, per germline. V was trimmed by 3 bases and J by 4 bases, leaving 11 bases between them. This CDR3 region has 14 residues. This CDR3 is CASSEFRGADTQYF. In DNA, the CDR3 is TGTGCCAGCAGTGAGTTTCGGGGAGCAGATACGCAGTATTTT. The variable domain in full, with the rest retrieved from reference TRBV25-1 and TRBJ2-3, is EADIYQTPRYLVIGTGKKITLECSQTMGHDKMYWYQQDPGMELHLIHYSYGVNSTEKGDLSSESTVSRIRTEHFPLTLESARPSHTSQYLCASSEFRGADTQYFGPGTRLTVL.

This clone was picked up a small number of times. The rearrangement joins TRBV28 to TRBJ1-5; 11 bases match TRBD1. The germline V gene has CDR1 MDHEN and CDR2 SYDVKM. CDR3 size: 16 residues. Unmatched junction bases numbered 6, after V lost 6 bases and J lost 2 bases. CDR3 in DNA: TGTGCCAGCAGATCTGGGACAGGGGGTGGCAATCAGCCCCAGCATTTT. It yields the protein CASRSGTGGGNQPQHF.

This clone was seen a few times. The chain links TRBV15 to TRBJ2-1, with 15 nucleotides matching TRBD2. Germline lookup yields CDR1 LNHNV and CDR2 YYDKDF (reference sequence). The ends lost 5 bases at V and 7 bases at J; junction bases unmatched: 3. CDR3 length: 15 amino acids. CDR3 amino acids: CATSGGTSGRNEQFF. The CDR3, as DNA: TGTGCCACCAGCGGCGGGACTAGCGGGAGGAATGAGCAGTTCTTC.

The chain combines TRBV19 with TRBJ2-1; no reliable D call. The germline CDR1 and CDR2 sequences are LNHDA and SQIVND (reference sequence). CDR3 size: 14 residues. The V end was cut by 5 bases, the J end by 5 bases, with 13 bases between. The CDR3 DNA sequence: TGTGCCAGTAGTCCCCGGTCGGGTAACAATGAGCAGTTCTTC. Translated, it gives CASSPRSGNNEQFF.

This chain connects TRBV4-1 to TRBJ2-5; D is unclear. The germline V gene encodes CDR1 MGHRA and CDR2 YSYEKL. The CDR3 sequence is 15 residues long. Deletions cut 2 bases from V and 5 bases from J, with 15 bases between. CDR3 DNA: TGCGCCAGCAGCCAAAATTCACGGTCGGAGGAGACCCAGTACTTC. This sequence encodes CASSQNSRSEETQYF.

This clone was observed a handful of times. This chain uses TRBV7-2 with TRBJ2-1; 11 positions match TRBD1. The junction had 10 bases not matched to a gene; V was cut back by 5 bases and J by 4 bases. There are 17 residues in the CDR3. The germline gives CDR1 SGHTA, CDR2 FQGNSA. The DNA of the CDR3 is TGTGCCAGCAGCATCATCAGGACAGGGGGCCCGTACAATGAGCAGTTCTTC. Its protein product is CASSIIRTGGPYNEQFF.

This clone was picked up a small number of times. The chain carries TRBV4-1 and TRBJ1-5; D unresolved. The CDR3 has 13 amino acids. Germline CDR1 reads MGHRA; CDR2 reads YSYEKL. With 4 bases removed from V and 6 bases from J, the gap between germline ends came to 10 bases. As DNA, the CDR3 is TGCGCCAGCAGCCTCGAGGGAGGTCAGCCCCAGCATTTT. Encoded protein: CASSLEGGQPQHF.